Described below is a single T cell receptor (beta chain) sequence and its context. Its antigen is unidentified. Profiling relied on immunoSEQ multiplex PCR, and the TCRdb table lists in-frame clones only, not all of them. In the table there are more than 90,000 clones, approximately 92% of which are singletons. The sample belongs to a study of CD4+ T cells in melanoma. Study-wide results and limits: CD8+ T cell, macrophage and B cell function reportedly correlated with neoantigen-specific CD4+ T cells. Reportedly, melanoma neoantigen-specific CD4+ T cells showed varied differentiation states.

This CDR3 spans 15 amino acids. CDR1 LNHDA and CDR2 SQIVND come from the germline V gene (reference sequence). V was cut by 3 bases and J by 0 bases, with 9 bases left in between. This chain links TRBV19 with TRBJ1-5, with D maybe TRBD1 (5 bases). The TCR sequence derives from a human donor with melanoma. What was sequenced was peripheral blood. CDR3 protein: CASSMTVNSNQPQHF. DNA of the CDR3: TGTGCCAGTAGTATGACAGTAAATAGCAATCAGCCCCAGCATTTT.